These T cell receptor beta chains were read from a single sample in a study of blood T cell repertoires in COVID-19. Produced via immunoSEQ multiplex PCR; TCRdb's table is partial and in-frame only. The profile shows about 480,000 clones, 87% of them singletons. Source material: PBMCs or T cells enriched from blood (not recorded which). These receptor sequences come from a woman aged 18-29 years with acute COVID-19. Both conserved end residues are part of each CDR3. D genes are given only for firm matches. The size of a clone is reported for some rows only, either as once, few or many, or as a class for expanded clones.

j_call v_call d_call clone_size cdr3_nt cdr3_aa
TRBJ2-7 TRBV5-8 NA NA TGTGCCAGCAGCCGCGTAGACGAGCAGTACTTC CASSRVDEQYF
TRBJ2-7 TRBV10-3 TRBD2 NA TGTGCCATCAAGTCGGGGGGTAGGCATTCCTACGAGCAGTACTTC CAIKSGGRHSYEQYF
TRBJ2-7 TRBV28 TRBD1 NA TGTGCCAGCAGTCGCCGGCGTGGACAGGGATTCTCCTACGAGCAGTACTTC CASSRRRGQGFSYEQYF
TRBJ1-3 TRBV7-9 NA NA TGTGCCAGCAGCTTAGACCAGATCTCTGGAAACACCATATATTTT CASSLDQISGNTIYF
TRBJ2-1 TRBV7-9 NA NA TGTGCCAGCAGCCCCTGGTCGGACAATGAGCAGTTCTTC CASSPWSDNEQFF
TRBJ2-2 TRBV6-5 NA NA TGTGCCACCCACCTACCTAACACCGGGGAGCTGTTTTTT CATHLPNTGELFF
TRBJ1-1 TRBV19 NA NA TGTGCCAGTAGCGATATACAGGGATTCACTGAAGCTTTCTTT CASSDIQGFTEAFF
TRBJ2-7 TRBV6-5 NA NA TGTGCCAGCAGTTACGCCCCCCAGGGCACAGCCTACGAGCAGTACTTC CASSYAPQGTAYEQYF
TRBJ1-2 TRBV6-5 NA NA TGTGCCAGCGGGGGGGGGATCTATGGCTACACCTTC CASGGGIYGYTF
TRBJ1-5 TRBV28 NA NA TGTGCCAGCAATTGGGGAGGGGTCAATCAGCCCCAGCATTTT CASNWGGVNQPQHF
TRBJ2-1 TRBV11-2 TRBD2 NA TGTGCCAGCAGCTTAGATGAGGGGCTAGCGGGAGGGCCGAGTGAGCAGTTCTTC CASSLDEGLAGGPSEQFF
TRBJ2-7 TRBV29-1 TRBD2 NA TGCAGCGTTGAAAAGACTAGCGGAAAATCATACGAGCAGTACTTC CSVEKTSGKSYEQYF
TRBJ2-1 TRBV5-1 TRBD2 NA TGCGCCAGCAGACTAGCGGGGGGGAATGAGCAGTTCTTC CASRLAGGNEQFF
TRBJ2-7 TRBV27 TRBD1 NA TGTGCCAGCAGTAAACAGGGGGCGGGCTACGAGCAGTACTTC CASSKQGAGYEQYF
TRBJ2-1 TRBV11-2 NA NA TGTGCCAGCAGCCCTGTTCTAGCGCGCAATGAGCAGTTCTTC CASSPVLARNEQFF
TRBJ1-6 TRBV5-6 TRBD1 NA TGTGCCAGCAGCTGGGGACAGACAAAGAATTCACCCCTCCACTTT CASSWGQTKNSPLHF
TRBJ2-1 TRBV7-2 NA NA TGTGCCAGCAGCTTAGGCGGGCTTTCCTACAATGAGCAGTTCTTC CASSLGGLSYNEQFF
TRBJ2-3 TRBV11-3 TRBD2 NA TGTGCCAGCAGCCCTGTTAGCGGGGGAAGCACAGATACGCAGTATTTT CASSPVSGGSTDTQYF
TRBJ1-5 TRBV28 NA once TGTGCCAGCAGTTTTCCAGACAGGCCTTATCAGCCCCAGCATTTT CASSFPDRPYQPQHF
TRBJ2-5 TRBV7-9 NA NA TGTGCCAGCAGCCGTGGGGAGCCCCAGTACTTC CASSRGEPQYF
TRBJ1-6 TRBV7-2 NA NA TGTGCCAGCAGCTTAGCACGGTTTTCACCCCTCCACTTT CASSLARFSPLHF
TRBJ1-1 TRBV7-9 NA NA TGTGCCAGCAGCTGCCCGGTGACAGAGAACACTGAAGCTTTCTTT CASSCPVTENTEAFF
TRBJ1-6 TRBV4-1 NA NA TGCGCCAGCAGCCAAGAGGAGGGAGGTCGGGGGGGCCGTTGGACCCTCCACTTT CASSQEEGGRGGRWTLHF
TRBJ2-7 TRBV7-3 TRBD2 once TGTGCCAGCAGCTTAAGCGGGGGGCCGCCCTACGAGCAGTACTTC CASSLSGGPPYEQYF
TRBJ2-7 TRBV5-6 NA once TGTGCCAGCAGCCCGGGGACTGTGAAAGGGTACGAGCAGTACTTC CASSPGTVKGYEQYF
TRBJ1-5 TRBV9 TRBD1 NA TGTGCCAGCAGCACCGGGACAGGGTTGGGCCAGCCCCAGCATTTT CASSTGTGLGQPQHF
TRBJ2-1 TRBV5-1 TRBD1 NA TGCGCCAGCAGCTTGGTAGGGGACAGGGCCAATGAGCAGTTCTTC CASSLVGDRANEQFF
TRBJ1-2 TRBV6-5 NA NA TGTGCCAGCCTGGGACTTCAGATTGCTAACTATGGCTACACCTTC CASLGLQIANYGYTF
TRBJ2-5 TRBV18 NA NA TGTGCCAGCTCACCACAGGAAACTAGTCGAGAGACCCAGTACTTC CASSPQETSRETQYF
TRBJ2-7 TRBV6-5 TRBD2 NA TGTGCCAGCAGTTCCTCGGTGCGGGAGGGCTACGAGCAGTACTTC CASSSSVREGYEQYF
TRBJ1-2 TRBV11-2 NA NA TGTGCCAGCAGCTTAGTCTTGGGGGGGGGCCTGGTCTATGGCTACACCTTC CASSLVLGGGLVYGYTF
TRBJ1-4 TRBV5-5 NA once TGTGCCAGCAGCTTGGAGGGGCTGGGCCTGTTTTTT CASSLEGLGLFF
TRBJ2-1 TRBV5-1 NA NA TGCGCCAGCAGCCGAGGGGGGGAGTCCTACAATGAGCAGTTCTTC CASSRGGESYNEQFF
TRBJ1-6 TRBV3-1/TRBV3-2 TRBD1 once TGTGCCAGCAGTCAACAGGGGCCCGTTTATTCACCCCTCCACTTT CASSQQGPVYSPLHF
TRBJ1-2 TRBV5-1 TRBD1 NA TGCGCCAGCAGCTTGGCCGGGGGACAGGGTTCGTATGGCTACACCTTC CASSLAGGQGSYGYTF
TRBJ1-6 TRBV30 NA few TGTGCCTGGACGTATCTGGGGCCGTTGGGTTCACCCCTCCACTTT CAWTYLGPLGSPLHF
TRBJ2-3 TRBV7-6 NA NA TGTGCCAGCAGCGCAGACGTACAGGGATTTGATACGCAGTATTTT CASSADVQGFDTQYF
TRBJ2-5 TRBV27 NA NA TGTGCCAGCAGACAATTACAGGGATTTGAGACCCAGTACTTC CASRQLQGFETQYF
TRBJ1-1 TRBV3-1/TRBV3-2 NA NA TGTGCCAGCAGCCTCCGAGTTGTGGGGCACACTGAAGCTTTCTTT CASSLRVVGHTEAFF
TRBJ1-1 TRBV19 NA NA TGTGCCAGTAGGCCAAAGGGCGGGACTGAAGCTTTCTTT CASRPKGGTEAFF